These 21 T cell receptor beta chains were all obtained from the same sample, sequenced in a study of vaccination and CD4 T cells after COVID-19. TCRdb re-analysed the PCR reads in MiXCR, keeping a single row per CDR3 protein. In the table there are about 15,000 distinct CDR3 sequences, roughly 71% of which are singletons. This specimen consisted of CD4+ T cells from blood, obtained after SARS-CoV-2 vaccination. All receptors derive from a human donor who had recovered from COVID-19.

This chain uses TRBV18 with TRBJ2-6; unclear D gene. From germline, CDR1 is KGHSH and CDR2 LQKENI. Trimming removed 3 bases at V and 2 bases at J, with 2 bases between. The CDR3 runs 13 residues. The CDR3 is CASSPAGANVLTF. DNA of the CDR3: TGTGCCAGCTCACCGGCTGGGGCCAACGTCCTGACTTTC.

V usage is TRBV6-1 and J usage is TRBJ2-7; 7 bases line up with TRBD1. Germline V gene data show CDR1 as MNHNS and CDR2 as SASEGT. V shed 6 bases and J 4 bases; nucleotides not matched to a gene: 6. The CDR3 covers 13 residues. CDR3 bases: TGTGCCAGCAGCGTGACAGGGAGTTACGAGCAGTACTTC. Translating gives CASSVTGSYEQYF.

The rearrangement uses TRBV19 and TRBJ1-2; weak D call: TRBD1 (5 bases). The germline gives CDR1 LNHDA, CDR2 SQIVND (reference sequence). CDR3 length: 15 residues. Trimming cost V 5 bases and J 5 bases, with 18 bases left between them. The CDR3 region is CASSSAGQGLYGYTF. The DNA for the CDR3 is TGTGCCAGTAGTTCAGCGGGCCAGGGCTTGTATGGCTACACCTTC.

V gene TRBV20-1 combines with J gene TRBJ2-5; 9 bases line up with TRBD1. Unmatched junction bases numbered 5, after V lost 6 bases and J lost 3 bases. The CDR3 is 13 amino acids. Germline loops: CDR1 DFQATT, CDR2 SNEGSKA (reference sequence). DNA for the CDR3: TGCAGTGCGGGACAGGGAGGTAAAGAGACCCAGTACTTC. This codes for CSAGQGGKETQYF.

The chain is built from TRBV24-1 and TRBJ2-1, with 8 bases aligning to TRBD2. The germline gives CDR1 KGHDR, CDR2 SFDVKD. This CDR3 comprises 15 residues. Trimming at V came to 6 bases and at J to 7 bases, leaving 10 bases not matched to a gene. DNA of the CDR3: TGTGCCACCAGTAGCGCGGGAGGTTGGCTAAATGAGCAGTTCTTC. Protein sequence: CATSSAGGWLNEQFF.

The CDR3 DNA sequence: TGTGCCAGCAGTTACTTGGGAGAGCAGTACTTC. It is translated as CASSYLGEQYF. The V call is TRBV6-5, the J call TRBJ2-7; D unresolved. The germline CDR1 and CDR2 sequences are MNHEY and SVGAGI. V dropped 1 base and J dropped 7 bases, with 5 bases sitting between them. This CDR3 is built from 11 residues.

The rearrangement uses TRBV6-1 and TRBJ1-2, with 7 positions matching TRBD1. Germline V gives CDR1 MNHNS, CDR2 SASEGT. Losses at the gene ends were 6 bases for V and 4 bases for J; bases not matched to a gene: 11. There are 15 residues in the CDR3. The CDR3 coding sequence is TGTGCCAGCAGACAACTACGACAGGGAGGCTATGGCTACACCTTC. It is translated as CASRQLRQGGYGYTF.

CDR3 DNA sequence: TGTGCCTCACATGGCCGCCTCGTAGAGACCCAGTACTTC. It translates to CASHGRLVETQYF. This chain joins TRBV10-3 and TRBJ2-5; D remains unclear. Trimming removed 11 bases from V and 4 bases from J, with 17 bases in between. This CDR3 is 13 amino acids long. Germline V gives CDR1 ENHRY, CDR2 SYGVKD.

This clonotype was seen a few times. The CDR3 DNA is TGTGCCAGCTCACCCTTGAAGACTAGCCAGGCCGAGACCCAGTACTTC. Amino acids: CASSPLKTSQAETQYF. The genes are TRBV18 and TRBJ2-5, with TRBD2 identical over 7 bases. CDR1 KGHSH and CDR2 LQKENI come from the germline V gene. This CDR3 is built from 16 residues. The V segment lost 3 bases and the J segment 5 bases; nucleotides outside the gene matches: 12.

The chain combines TRBV10-3 with TRBJ2-1; 7 bases match TRBD2. Germline-derived CDR1 and CDR2 are ENHRY and SYGVKD. The CDR3 loop spans 13 amino acids. V lost 5 bases and J lost 7; bases outside the gene matches: 5. CDR3 DNA sequence: TGTGCCATCAGTCTTGGGGGGGAAAATGAGCAGTTCTTC. Its protein product is CAISLGGENEQFF.

The V call is TRBV6-5, the J call TRBJ1-2; the match to TRBD1 covers 11 bases. The CDR3 is 16 residues long. V shed 2 bases and J 4 bases; nucleotides not matched to a gene: 6. The germline gives CDR1 MNHEY, CDR2 SVGAGI. The CDR3 region has the DNA TGTGCCAGCAGTTACGTTGGGACAGGGGGTCCCTATGGCTACACCTTC. Translation: CASSYVGTGGPYGYTF.

This chain joins TRBV6-2 or TRBV6-3 and TRBJ2-1; 7 bases agree with TRBD1. The germline CDR1 and CDR2 sequences are MNHEY and SVGEGT. This CDR3 is 15 amino acids long. After removal of 7 bases from V and 9 bases from J, the junction contained 15 bases not matched to a gene. CDR3 DNA: TGTGCCAGCACCCGACAGGGCGGTCCACTGTCTGAGCAGTTCTTC. Protein: CASTRQGGPLSEQFF.

A single count supports this clonotype. The V call is TRBV10-3, the J call TRBJ1-2; the match to TRBD1 covers 10 bases. J lost 6 bases, V lost 0 bases, and 4 bases had no gene match. The CDR3 has 15 residues. The germline gives CDR1 ENHRY, CDR2 SYGVKD. In nucleotides, the CDR3 is TGTGCCATCAGTGAGTCGACCGGGACAGGGGATGGCTACACCTTC. It is translated as CAISESTGTGDGYTF.

Regarding this clonotype: The junction and the germline gene differ at one end; a read error may be behind it. The V call is TRBV2, the J call TRBJ2-3; TRBD2 might be the D (5 bases). This CDR3 is 15 amino acids long. Germline V CDR1 and CDR2: SNHLY, FYNNEI. The CDR3 nucleotides are TGTACCAGCAGTGCGGGTACCCTAAGCACAGATACGCAGTATTTT. It encodes CTSSAGTLSTDTQYF.

The chain couples TRBV6-5 to TRBJ2-2; the D is unclear. Trimming took 0 bases from V and 6 from J, leaving 11 bases between them. This CDR3 region has 15 residues. The V gene's germline CDR1 is MNHEY and CDR2 SVGAGI. Here the CDR3 reads CASSYSSGNPGELFF. The CDR3 DNA reads as TGTGCCAGCAGTTACTCTTCGGGCAACCCCGGGGAGCTGTTTTTT.

This chain links TRBV2 with TRBJ1-5; D unresolved. Germline V gene lookup returns CDR1 SNHLY and CDR2 FYNNEI. V dropped 2 bases and J dropped 1 base, with 12 bases sitting between them. CDR3 size: 16 residues. DNA of the CDR3: TGTGCCAGCAGTGAAAGCTGGGTCAGGAGCAATCAGCCCCAGCATTTT. Its translation: CASSESWVRSNQPQHF.

This clonotype was observed a handful of times. The chain recombines TRBV20-1 with TRBJ2-2; D could derive from TRBD1 or TRBD2 (5 bases each). From germline, CDR1 is DFQATT and CDR2 SNEGSKA (reference sequence). Deletions cut 6 bases from V and 6 bases from J, with 20 bases between. The CDR3 sequence is 15 residues long. The CDR3 loop is CSARWTGHRSGELFF. CDR3 bases: TGCAGTGCGCGATGGACGGGGCACCGGTCCGGGGAGCTGTTTTTT.

V usage is TRBV20-1 and J usage is TRBJ2-3; D is unresolved. The germline gives CDR1 DFQATT, CDR2 SNEGSKA (reference sequence). Trimming removed 0 bases at V and 6 bases at J, with 10 bases between. The CDR3 totals 13 residues. DNA for the CDR3: TGCAGTGCTAGAGATCGAGTTGCCGATACGCAGTATTTT. Its translation: CSARDRVADTQYF.

V gene TRBV2 combines with J gene TRBJ2-3, with TRBD1 identical over 10 bases. The germline V gene has CDR1 SNHLY and CDR2 FYNNEI. J gave up 1 base and V 5 bases, and 3 bases lay outside the gene matches. CDR3 length: 15 amino acids. The CDR3 loop is CASSTGTGGTDTQYF. The DNA of the CDR3 is TGTGCCAGCAGTACCGGGACAGGGGGCACAGATACGCAGTATTTT.

The J gene is TRBJ2-1, the V gene TRBV20-1; 11 bases match TRBD2. The CDR3 contains 15 residues. V trimming: 6 bases; J trimming: 4 bases; junction bases outside the gene matches: 8. Germline-derived CDR1 and CDR2 are DFQATT and SNEGSKA (reference sequence). In DNA form, the CDR3 reads TGCAGTGCATACCCTAGCGGGAGGCAATACAATGAGCAGTTCTTC. This sequence encodes CSAYPSGRQYNEQFF.

The gene calls are TRBV9 and TRBJ1-1; unclear D gene. CDR3 length: 14 amino acids. Trimming pared 0 bases from V and 0 bases from J, leaving 6 bases between. CDR1 and CDR2 from the germline V gene are SGDLS and YYNGEE. The CDR3 reads CASSVGPLNTEAFF. The CDR3 nucleotides are TGTGCCAGCAGCGTAGGACCGCTGAACACTGAAGCTTTCTTT.